The source of this T cell receptor (beta chain) is a study of control samples from healthy donors and cancer patients. Profiling relied on immunoSEQ multiplex PCR, and the TCRdb table lists in-frame clones only, not all of them. The top ten clones hold 1.2% to 1.5% of a sample with about 180,000 clones, almost 90% of them seen once. CDR3 size: 13 residues. Trimming took 5 bases from V and 3 from J, leaving 11 bases between them. Germline loops: CDR1 SGHTA, CDR2 FQGNSA. J is TRBJ2-7 and V is TRBV7-2; D remains unclear. This TCR was sampled from a woman in her fifties or sixties in good health. Specimen: blood. This CDR3 reads CASSQLGDYEQYF. For the CDR3, the DNA is TGTGCCAGCAGCCAACTTGGGGACTACGAGCAGTACTTC.